This T cell receptor beta chain derives from a study of immune heterogeneity within non-small cell lung tumors. CDR3 size: 12 residues. Trimming cost V 7 bases and J 2 bases, with 7 bases left between them. The template consisted of bulk tumor genomic DNA, with about 600 ng used per sample. Biopsies that were spaced far apart were taken, several per primary tumor, during surgery. The study enrolled patients with untreated, newly diagnosed non-small cell lung cancer who underwent curative surgery. By frequency in the sample, this clonotype is medium-sized (0.01 to 0.1%). TCR beta CDR3 regions came from multiplex PCR with 32 forward V and 13 reverse J primers. TCRdb reanalysed the multiplex PCR reads using MiXCR and keeps one entry per CDR3 protein. The table lists 15,000 to 20,000 distinct CDR3 sequences, under 30% of them singletons.

V is TRBV12-3 or TRBV12-4 and J is TRBJ2-3; D is unclear. This receptor was taken from a middle-aged man with non-small cell lung cancer. The sequenced material came from lung tumor tissue. Written as DNA, the CDR3 is TGTGCCAGCACCTCGAACACAGATACGCAGTATTTT. Translated: CASTSNTDTQYF.